This T cell receptor beta chain was sequenced during a study of CD8+ T cells in alopecia areata. Following extraction, RNA underwent reverse transcription to cDNA, which served as the sequencing template. Measured with immunoSEQ multiplex PCR; TCRdb has only the in-frame clones, and not every one. The sample has 37,000 or so clones, more than 50% seen once; the top ten hold roughly 1.8%. The CDR3 totals 16 residues. Germline CDR1 reads LGHNA; CDR2 reads YNFKEQ. V dropped 0 bases and J dropped 5; count of bases not matched to a gene: 8. For five of the biomarker-study patients, the CD4+ cells were further sorted so as to obtain CD25+CD127- cells. Sorting separated CD4+ and CD8+ T cells out of PBMCs.

The sample was CD4+ Tregs sorted from blood. The TCR comes from a human donor with alopecia areata. This rearrangement joins TRBV4-2 to TRBJ2-3, with 7 bases aligning to TRBD2. CDR3: CASSQDLAGAVDTQYF. As DNA, the CDR3 is TGTGCCAGCAGCCAAGATTTGGCGGGAGCTGTAGATACGCAGTATTTT.